This T cell receptor beta chain emerged from a study of technical replicates of blood from several donors. The method was immunoSEQ multiplex PCR; TCRdb's version includes in-frame clones alone and lacks a portion of them. The sample carries around 57,000 clones, approximately 97% recorded once. This clone was counted a single time. The germline V gene encodes CDR1 MNHEY and CDR2 SMNVEV (reference sequence). The germline V and J ends were trimmed by 6 bases and 7 bases, with 13 bases remaining between them. The CDR3 length is 13 residues. This sequence was found in a human donor in good health. The rearrangement joins TRBV27 to TRBJ1-5; D is uncertain. Sequenced: T cells isolated from PBMCs. Here the CDR3 reads CASRDSSGQPQHF. The CDR3 region has the DNA TGTGCCAGCAGGGACTCGTCGGGGCAGCCCCAGCATTTT.